The 7 T cell receptor beta chains presented below share a single source sample, sequenced in a study of chemoradiotherapy in HPV16-positive cancers. Assay: immunoSEQ multiplex PCR; the TCRdb copy retains only in-frame clones and omits some. This sample has 15,000 or so clones; around nine tenths occur once, and the top ten carry about 14%. Sequences were derived from blood, sampled from a patient who underwent chemoradiotherapy. These receptors all come from a human donor with HPV-associated anogenital cancer.

This chain connects TRBV12-5 to TRBJ2-5; D tentatively fits TRBD1 or TRBD2 (7 bases each). The CDR3 spans 16 residues. Germline CDR1 is LGHNT and CDR2 is FRNRAP. V gave up 0 bases and J gave up 4 bases, with 15 bases separating them. In nucleotides, the CDR3 is TGTGCTAGTGGTTTGGTAGTAACAGGGGAGGGAGAGACCCAGTACTTC. This gives the protein CASGLVVTGEGETQYF.

The chain recombines TRBV6-1 with TRBJ2-7, with 8 nucleotides matching TRBD1. CDR1 and CDR2 from the germline V gene are MNHNS and SASEGT. This CDR3 has 14 amino acids. Germline trimming cut 4 bases from V and 0 bases from J; bases unmatched to any gene: 2. CDR3 DNA sequence: TGTGCCAGCAGTGTGGACAGGGTCTCCTACGAGCAGTACGTC. It translates to CASSVDRVSYEQYV.

This clone has a handful of counts. The V gene is TRBV7-2, the J gene TRBJ1-2; no firm D call. The CDR3 has 8 amino acids. Trimming cost V 8 bases and J 8 bases, with 3 bases left between them. From germline, CDR1 is SGHTA and CDR2 FQGNSA. This CDR3 is CASGGYTF. In DNA, the CDR3 is TGTGCCAGCGGGGGCTACACCTTC.

The chain couples TRBV18 to TRBJ2-5, with a possible D match to TRBD1 (5 bases). The germline CDR1 and CDR2 sequences are KGHSH and LQKENI. V gave up 6 bases and J gave up 3 bases, with 17 bases separating them. There are 15 residues in the CDR3. The chain's CDR3 is CASSPQGILKETQYF. The DNA for the CDR3 is TGTGCCAGCTCCCCGCAGGGAATATTAAAAGAGACCCAGTACTTC.

The V call is TRBV30, the J call TRBJ1-5; 8 nucleotides agree with TRBD1. J lost 3 bases, V lost 1 base, and 5 bases had no gene match. Germline loops: CDR1 GTSNPN, CDR2 SVGIG (reference sequence). This CDR3 has 15 residues. CDR3 region: CAWSGETGVNQPQHF. CDR3 in DNA: TGTGCCTGGAGTGGGGAGACAGGGGTCAATCAGCCCCAGCATTTT. Full variable domain (remainder filled in from reference TRBV30 and TRBJ1-5): SQTIHQWPATLVQPVGSPLSLECTVEGTSNPNLYWYRQAAGRGLQLLFYSVGIGQISSEVPQNLSASRPQDRQFILSSKKLLLSDSGFYLCAWSGETGVNQPQHFGDGTRLSIL.

This chain joins TRBV7-9 and TRBJ2-3; possible D gene TRBD1, 5 bases. There are 15 residues in the CDR3. Germline values: CDR1 SEHNR, CDR2 FQNEAQ (reference sequence). Trimming stripped 2 bases from V and 8 bases from J, with 17 bases between. Here the CDR3 DNA reads TGTGCCAGCAGCTTAACCGAAGGGGTCTTCGGTACGCAGTATTTT. It yields the protein CASSLTEGVFGTQYF. Supplemented by reference TRBV7-9 and TRBJ2-3, the full variable domain reads DTGVSQNPRHKITKRGQNVTFRCDPISEHNRLYWYRQTLGQGPEFLTYFQNEAQLEKSRLLSDRFSAERPKGSFSTLEIQRTEQGDSAMYLCASSLTEGVFGTQYFGPGTRLTVL.

This clone is termed medium-sized. The rearrangement links TRBV7-2 to TRBJ2-3, with D tentatively TRBD1 or TRBD2 (5 bases each). CDR3 length: 14 amino acids. Germline CDR1 and CDR2: SGHTA and FQGNSA. V dropped 4 bases and J dropped 4 bases, with 12 bases sitting between them. Here the CDR3 reads CASSSEWGSDTQYF. CDR3 coding DNA: TGTGCCAGCAGCTCGGAGTGGGGGTCAGATACGCAGTATTTT.